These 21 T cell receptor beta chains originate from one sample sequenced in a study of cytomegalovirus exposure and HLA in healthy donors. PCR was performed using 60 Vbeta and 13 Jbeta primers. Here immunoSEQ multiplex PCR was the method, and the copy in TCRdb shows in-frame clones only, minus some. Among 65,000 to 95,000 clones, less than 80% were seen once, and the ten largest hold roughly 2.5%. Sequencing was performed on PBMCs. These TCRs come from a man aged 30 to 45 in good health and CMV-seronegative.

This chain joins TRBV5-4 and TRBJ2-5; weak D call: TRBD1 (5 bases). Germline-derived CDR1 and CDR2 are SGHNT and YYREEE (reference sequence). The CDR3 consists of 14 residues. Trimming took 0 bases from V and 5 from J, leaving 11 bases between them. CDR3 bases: TGTGCCAGCAGCTTGGCCAAGCCAGGGGAGACCCAGTACTTC. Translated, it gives CASSLAKPGETQYF.

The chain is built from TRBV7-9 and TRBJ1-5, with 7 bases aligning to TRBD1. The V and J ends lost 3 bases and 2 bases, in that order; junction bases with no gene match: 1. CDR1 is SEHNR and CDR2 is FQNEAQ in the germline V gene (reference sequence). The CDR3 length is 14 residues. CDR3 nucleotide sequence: TGTGCCAGCAGCTTGGGGACAGGCAATCAGCCCCAGCATTTT. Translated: CASSLGTGNQPQHF.

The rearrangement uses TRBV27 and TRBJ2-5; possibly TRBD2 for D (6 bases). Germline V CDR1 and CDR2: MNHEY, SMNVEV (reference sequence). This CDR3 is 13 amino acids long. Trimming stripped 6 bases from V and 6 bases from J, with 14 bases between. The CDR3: CASRDGSEKTQYF. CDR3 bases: TGTGCCAGCAGAGACGGGAGTGAAAAGACCCAGTACTTC.

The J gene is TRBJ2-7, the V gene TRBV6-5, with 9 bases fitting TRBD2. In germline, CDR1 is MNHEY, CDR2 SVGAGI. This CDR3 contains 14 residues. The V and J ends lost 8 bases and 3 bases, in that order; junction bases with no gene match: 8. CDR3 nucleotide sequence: TGTGCCAGCGGCCTTAGCGGGAGTTACTACGAGCAGTACTTC. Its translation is CASGLSGSYYEQYF.

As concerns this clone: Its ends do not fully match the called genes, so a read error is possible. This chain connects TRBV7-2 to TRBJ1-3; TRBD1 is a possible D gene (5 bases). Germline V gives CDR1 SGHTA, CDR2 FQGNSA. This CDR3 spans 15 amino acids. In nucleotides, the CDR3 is TGTCCCAGCAGCCCCGACGGACACTCTGGAAACACCATATATTTT. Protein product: CPSSPDGHSGNTIYF.

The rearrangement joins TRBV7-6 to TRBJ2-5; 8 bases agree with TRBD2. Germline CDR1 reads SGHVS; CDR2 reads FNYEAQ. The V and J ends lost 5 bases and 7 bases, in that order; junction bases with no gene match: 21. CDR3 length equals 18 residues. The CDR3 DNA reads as TGTGCCAGCAGCGATATTTCTTCGACTAGCGTGATCGGTGTGACCCAGTACTTC. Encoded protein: CASSDISSTSVIGVTQYF.

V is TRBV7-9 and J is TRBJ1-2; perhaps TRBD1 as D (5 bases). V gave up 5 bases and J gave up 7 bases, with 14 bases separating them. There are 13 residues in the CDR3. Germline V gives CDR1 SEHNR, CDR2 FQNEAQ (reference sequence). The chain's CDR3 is CASSTKGNFGYTF. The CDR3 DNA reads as TGTGCCAGCAGCACCAAGGGGAATTTTGGCTACACCTTC.

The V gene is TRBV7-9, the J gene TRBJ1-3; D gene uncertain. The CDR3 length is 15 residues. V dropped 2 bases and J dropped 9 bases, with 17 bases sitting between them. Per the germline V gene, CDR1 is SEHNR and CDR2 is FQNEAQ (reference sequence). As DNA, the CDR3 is TGTGCCAGCAGCTTACCCTCTGTTCAAAGAGGCACCATATATTTT. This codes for CASSLPSVQRGTIYF.

This CDR3 is CASSSSGATYEQYF. The CDR3 coding sequence is TGTGCCAGCAGTTCCAGCGGCGCCACCTACGAGCAGTACTTC. The chain is built from TRBV27 and TRBJ2-7; tentatively, D is TRBD2 (5 bases). V gave up 4 bases and J gave up 2 bases, with 12 bases separating them. In germline, CDR1 is MNHEY, CDR2 SMNVEV (reference sequence). This CDR3 contains 14 residues.

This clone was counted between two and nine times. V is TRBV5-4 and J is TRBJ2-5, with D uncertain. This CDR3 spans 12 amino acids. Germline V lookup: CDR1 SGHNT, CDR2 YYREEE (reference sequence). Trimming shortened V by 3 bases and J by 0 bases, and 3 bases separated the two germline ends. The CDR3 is CASSSYQETQYF. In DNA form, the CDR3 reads TGTGCCAGCAGCTCGTACCAAGAGACCCAGTACTTC.

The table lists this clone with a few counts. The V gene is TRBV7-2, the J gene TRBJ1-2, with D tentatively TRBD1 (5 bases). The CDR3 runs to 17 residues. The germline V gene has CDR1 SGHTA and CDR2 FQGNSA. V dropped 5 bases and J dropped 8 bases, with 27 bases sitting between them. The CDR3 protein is CASSPLGQVIPSFGYTF. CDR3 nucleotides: TGTGCCAGCAGCCCGTTGGGGCAGGTGATCCCCAGCTTCGGCTACACCTTC. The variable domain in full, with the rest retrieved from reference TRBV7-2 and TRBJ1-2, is GAGVSQSPSNKVTEKGKDVELRCDPISGHTALYWYRQSLGQGLEFLIYFQGNSAPDKSGLPSDRFSAERTGGSVSTLTIQRTQQEDSAVYLCASSPLGQVIPSFGYTFGSGTRLTVV.

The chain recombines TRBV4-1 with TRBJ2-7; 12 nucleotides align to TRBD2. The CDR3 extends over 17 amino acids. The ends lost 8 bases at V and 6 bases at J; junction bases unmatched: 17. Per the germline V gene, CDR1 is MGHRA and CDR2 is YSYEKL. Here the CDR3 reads CASGMTSGGFQRGEQYF. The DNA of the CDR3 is TGCGCCAGCGGTATGACTAGCGGGGGATTCCAAAGGGGCGAGCAGTACTTC.

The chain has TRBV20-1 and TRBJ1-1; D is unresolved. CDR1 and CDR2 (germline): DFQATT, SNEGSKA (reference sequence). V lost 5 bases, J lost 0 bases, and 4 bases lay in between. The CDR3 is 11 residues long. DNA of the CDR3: TGCAGTGCTTCAGTGAACACTGAAGCTTTCTTT. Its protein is CSASVNTEAFF.

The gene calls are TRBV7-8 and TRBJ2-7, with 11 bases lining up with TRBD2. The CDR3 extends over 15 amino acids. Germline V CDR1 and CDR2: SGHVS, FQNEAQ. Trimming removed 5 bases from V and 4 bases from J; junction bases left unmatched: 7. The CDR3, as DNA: TGTGCCAGCAGCGCATTAGCGGGAGGGCCTTACGAGCAGTACTTC. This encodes CASSALAGGPYEQYF.

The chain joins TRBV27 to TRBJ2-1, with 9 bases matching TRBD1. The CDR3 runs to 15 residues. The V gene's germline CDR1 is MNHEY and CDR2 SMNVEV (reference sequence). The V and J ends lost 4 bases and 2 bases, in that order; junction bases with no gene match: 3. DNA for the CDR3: TGTGCCAGCAGTTCCGGGACAGGGCCCTACAATGAGCAGTTCTTC. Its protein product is CASSSGTGPYNEQFF.

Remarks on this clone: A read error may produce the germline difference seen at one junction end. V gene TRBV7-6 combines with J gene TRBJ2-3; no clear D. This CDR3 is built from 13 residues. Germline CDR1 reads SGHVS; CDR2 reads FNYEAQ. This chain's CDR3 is CASSLFLTDTRYF. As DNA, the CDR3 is TGTGCCAGCAGCTTATTTCTCACAGATACGCGGTATTTT.

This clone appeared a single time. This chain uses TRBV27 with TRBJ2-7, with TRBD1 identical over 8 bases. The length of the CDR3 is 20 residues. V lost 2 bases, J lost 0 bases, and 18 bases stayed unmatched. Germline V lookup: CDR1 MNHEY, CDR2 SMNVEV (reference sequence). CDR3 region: CASSLTGPRTGPLLSYEQYF. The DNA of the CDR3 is TGTGCCAGCAGTTTAACAGGCCCCCGGACAGGGCCCCTTCTCTCCTACGAGCAGTACTTC.

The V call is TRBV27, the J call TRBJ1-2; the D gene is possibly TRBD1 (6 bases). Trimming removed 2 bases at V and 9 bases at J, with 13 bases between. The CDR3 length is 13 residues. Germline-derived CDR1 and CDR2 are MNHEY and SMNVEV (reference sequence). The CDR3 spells CASSLRGGRSYTF. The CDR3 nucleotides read TGTGCCAGCAGTTTAAGGGGGGGTCGGAGCTACACCTTC.

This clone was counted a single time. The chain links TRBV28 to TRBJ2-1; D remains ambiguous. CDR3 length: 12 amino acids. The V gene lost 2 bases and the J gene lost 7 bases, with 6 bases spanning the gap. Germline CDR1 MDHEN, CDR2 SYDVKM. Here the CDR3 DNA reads TGTGCCAGCAGTTTACCGTATAATGAGCAGTTCTTC. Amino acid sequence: CASSLPYNEQFF.

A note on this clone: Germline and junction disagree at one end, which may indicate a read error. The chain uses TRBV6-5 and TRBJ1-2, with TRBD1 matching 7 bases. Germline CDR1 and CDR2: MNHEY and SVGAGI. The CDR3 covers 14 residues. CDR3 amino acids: CASSTQTGHYGYPF. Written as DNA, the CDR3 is TGTGCCAGCAGTACCCAGACAGGGCACTATGGCTACCCCTTC.

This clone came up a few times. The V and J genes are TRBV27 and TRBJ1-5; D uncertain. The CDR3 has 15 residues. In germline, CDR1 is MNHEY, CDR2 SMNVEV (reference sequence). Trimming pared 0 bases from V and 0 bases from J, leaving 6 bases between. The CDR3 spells CASSLSSGSNQPQHF. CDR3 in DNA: TGTGCCAGCAGTTTATCGTCAGGTAGCAATCAGCCCCAGCATTTT.